Below, 31 T cell receptor beta chains from the same sample are listed, as sequenced in a study of T cells expressing NK-cell markers. TCRdb reprocessed the 5' RACE reads and reports one entry per CDR3 protein, with no DNA. The specimen's table records roughly 180,000 distinct CDR3 sequences. Input material: blood T cells: a sorted CD56 or NKG2C T cell subset, CD4+ or CD8+ T cells, or bulk PBMC T cells (not recorded which). Receptor source: a woman aged 18 to 69 in good health.

This chain links TRBV3-1 with TRBJ2-5. The CDR3 has 12 amino acids. Germline V gene data show CDR1 as LGHDT and CDR2 as YNNKEL (reference sequence). CDR3 loop: CASSKTGETQYF.

CDR3 sequence reads: CSYSARGGYTF. The rearrangement uses TRBV20-1 and TRBJ1-2; the TCRdb D gene call, TRBD1, has no DNA to confirm it. The CDR3 is 11 residues long. The germline gives CDR1 DFQATT, CDR2 SNEGSKA (reference sequence).

The V and J genes are TRBV20-1 and TRBJ2-3; the TRBD1 assignment by TCRdb is unverifiable without DNA. Germline V CDR1 and CDR2: DFQATT, SNEGSKA (reference sequence). This CDR3 region has 12 residues. The chain's CDR3 is CSASQGADTQYF.

CDR3 sequence reads: CASRETDYGYTF. This chain links TRBV5-1 with TRBJ1-2; without DNA, the TCRdb call of TRBD1 cannot be checked. Per the germline V gene, CDR1 is SGHRS and CDR2 is YFSETQ. The CDR3 is 12 amino acids.

V usage is TRBV7-7 and J usage is TRBJ2-1; TCRdb proposes TRBD2, but this gene call is untestable without DNA. The length of the CDR3 is 17 residues. Looked up from germline, CDR1 is SSHAT and CDR2 is FNYEAQ (reference sequence). The CDR3 reads CASSRLERGAPFNEQFF. The whole variable domain, remainder taken from reference TRBV7-7 and TRBJ2-1, is GAGVSQSPRYKVTKRGQDVTLRCDPISSHATLYWYQQALGQGPEFLTYFNYEAQPDKSGLPSDRFSAERPEGSISTLTIQRTEQRDSAMYRCASSRLERGAPFNEQFFGPGTRLTVL.

The chain joins TRBV3-1 to TRBJ2-2. CDR1 LGHDT and CDR2 YNNKEL come from the germline V gene (reference sequence). This CDR3 is built from 14 residues. The CDR3 sequence: CASSQDKATGELFF.

V and J are TRBV20-1 and TRBJ1-5; TCRdb gives TRBD1 as the D gene, but with no DNA this cannot be confirmed. The V gene's germline CDR1 is DFQATT and CDR2 SNEGSKA (reference sequence). The CDR3 extends over 16 amino acids. The chain's CDR3 is CSARGGTFVSNQPQHF.

This chain uses TRBV29-1 with TRBJ2-5; TCRdb reports TRBD1, a call that lacks DNA to check it against. This CDR3 is 12 amino acids long. CDR1 and CDR2 (germline): SQVTM, ANQGSEA. This chain's CDR3 is CSVVRQGETQYF.

The chain employs TRBV20-1 and TRBJ2-5. There are 11 residues in the CDR3. Germline V CDR1 and CDR2: DFQATT, SNEGSKA (reference sequence). The CDR3 spells CSAIHRETQYF.

The chain is built from TRBV5-1 and TRBJ2-5; the TRBD1 assignment by TCRdb is unverifiable without DNA. CDR1 is SGHRS and CDR2 is YFSETQ in the germline V gene. This CDR3 is 17 amino acids long. CDR3 in amino acids: CASSLGLAGLYQETQYF.

The chain combines TRBV7-9 with TRBJ2-7. Germline lookup yields CDR1 SEHNR and CDR2 FQNEAQ (reference sequence). CDR3 length: 12 residues. The CDR3 sequence: CASSLGVWEQYF.

This chain joins TRBV28 and TRBJ2-7. The CDR3 is 14 residues long. The V gene's germline CDR1 is MDHEN and CDR2 SYDVKM. The CDR3 loop is CASSLANTPYEQYF.

V is TRBV24-1 and J is TRBJ2-5; the D call from TCRdb, TRBD1, cannot be confirmed without DNA. Germline CDR1 is KGHDR and CDR2 is SFDVKD. This CDR3 is built from 16 residues. CDR3 protein: CATSDSSDRGVETQYF.

The J gene is TRBJ2-1, the V gene TRBV5-1; TCRdb gives TRBD2 as the D gene, but with no DNA this cannot be confirmed. The CDR3 runs 14 residues. Germline lookup yields CDR1 SGHRS and CDR2 YFSETQ. This CDR3 is CASSLGRPYNEQFF.

The CDR3 sequence: CASSLIGGTGPSGANVLTF. V and J are TRBV27 and TRBJ2-6; the TCRdb call, TRBD2, lacks DNA for checking. Germline assignment: CDR1 MNHEY and CDR2 SMNVEV (reference sequence). The CDR3 is 19 residues long.

This sequence joins TRBV5-1 and TRBJ2-7; without DNA, the TCRdb call of TRBD1 cannot be checked. CDR3 length: 17 residues. The V gene's germline CDR1 is SGHRS and CDR2 YFSETQ. The CDR3 region is CASSPPTLSGGQYEQYF.

The V call is TRBV9, the J call TRBJ1-4; TCRdb indicates TRBD1, and absent DNA this call remains unverified. Germline CDR1 is SGDLS and CDR2 is YYNGEE. The CDR3 is made up of 15 amino acids. CDR3 sequence reads: CASSETGNYNEKLFF.

The CDR3 sequence is CASSSHLRGIGETQYF. The V call is TRBV11-2, the J call TRBJ2-5; TCRdb proposes TRBD1, but this gene call is untestable without DNA. The CDR3 runs 16 residues. Germline CDR1 reads SGHAT; CDR2 reads FQNNGV.

The chain combines TRBV25-1 with TRBJ2-6. Germline CDR1 is MGHDK and CDR2 is SYGVNS. The CDR3 contains 13 residues. This CDR3 reads CASRQSGANVLTF.

The chain links TRBV20-1 to TRBJ1-6; TCRdb's D call, TRBD1, is unchecked because there is no DNA. The CDR3 sequence is 13 residues long. Germline-derived CDR1 and CDR2 are DFQATT and SNEGSKA (reference sequence). CDR3 protein: CSASRQQGSPLHF.

The chain couples TRBV5-1 to TRBJ1-1; the D gene TCRdb calls, TRBD1, cannot be checked with no DNA. The CDR3 spans 16 residues. Germline values: CDR1 SGHRS, CDR2 YFSETQ. CDR3 sequence reads: CASSATTGGANTEAFF.

The V gene is TRBV7-9, the J gene TRBJ2-3. The CDR3 is 12 residues long. CDR1 and CDR2 from the germline V gene are SEHNR and FQNEAQ (reference sequence). CDR3 residues: CASTWGTDTQYF.

The V call is TRBV28, the J call TRBJ2-7; TCRdb proposes TRBD1, but this gene call is untestable without DNA. The CDR3 covers 17 residues. Per the germline V gene, CDR1 is MDHEN and CDR2 is SYDVKM. This CDR3 reads CASRPGDRFRRSYEQYF.

CDR3: CASSRTDRGQFF. The rearrangement joins TRBV5-6 to TRBJ2-1. The CDR3 is made up of 12 amino acids. The germline V gene has CDR1 SGHDT and CDR2 YYEEEE.

This chain connects TRBV5-6 to TRBJ1-3. The V gene's germline CDR1 is SGHDT and CDR2 YYEEEE. This CDR3 has 13 amino acids. The CDR3 sequence: CASSLPPGNTIYF.

This chain connects TRBV10-3 to TRBJ2-1; TCRdb's assignment of TRBD1 cannot be checked, as there is no DNA. The germline CDR1 and CDR2 sequences are ENHRY and SYGVKD. This CDR3 spans 12 amino acids. CDR3 amino acids: CAISRGGSEQFF.

This rearrangement joins TRBV11-2 to TRBJ2-7; TCRdb gives TRBD1 as the D gene, but with no DNA this cannot be confirmed. Looked up from germline, CDR1 is SGHAT and CDR2 is FQNNGV. CDR3 size: 14 residues. The CDR3 sequence is CASSLGGTVNEQYF.

This chain joins TRBV5-1 and TRBJ2-5; checking the TCRdb D call of TRBD1 is not possible without DNA. The CDR3 totals 16 residues. From germline, CDR1 is SGHRS and CDR2 YFSETQ. CDR3 loop: CASSLVRQGWGETQYF.

The J gene is TRBJ2-5, the V gene TRBV15; without DNA, the TCRdb call of TRBD2 cannot be checked. The CDR3 contains 19 residues. The germline V gene encodes CDR1 LNHNV and CDR2 YYDKDF (reference sequence). CDR3 region: CATSRDSSLPPRDTETQYF.

V gene TRBV7-9 combines with J gene TRBJ2-7; TCRdb selects TRBD2, and the lack of DNA leaves this call unchecked. CDR3 length equals 14 residues. In germline, CDR1 is SEHNR, CDR2 FQNEAQ (reference sequence). CDR3 amino acids: CASSLRGRAVEQYF. Using reference TRBV7-9 and TRBJ2-7 for the parts outside the CDR3, the full variable domain is DTGVSQNPRHKITKRGQNVTFRCDPISEHNRLYWYRQTLGQGPEFLTYFQNEAQLEKSRLLSDRFSAERPKGSFSTLEIQRTEQGDSAMYLCASSLRGRAVEQYFGPGTRLTVT.

V is TRBV20-1 and J is TRBJ1-2; TCRdb's D gene call, TRBD1, goes unchecked for lack of DNA. Per the germline V gene, CDR1 is DFQATT and CDR2 is SNEGSKA (reference sequence). The CDR3 runs 13 residues. The CDR3 here is CSARDAGPLGYTF.